This T cell receptor (beta chain) is from a study of blood T cell repertoires in COVID-19. For the study at large: Samples representing acute and convalescent COVID-19 were sourced from the United States, Italy and Spain. PBMCs, B-cell-depleted T cells, or T cells provided the cDNA or gDNA that made up the material.

J was trimmed by 6 bases and V by 6 bases; bases with no gene match: 6. This CDR3 is 14 amino acids long. Germline CDR1 SNHLY, CDR2 FYNNEI. Study processing details: Amplification from reference gene primers served as the basis for estimated nucleated cell counts. Using immunoSEQ multiplex PCR, the repertoire was profiled, and TCRdb retains in-frame clones only, with some absent. That table gives V, J and clone size, and the DNA gave D and trimming. The repertoire holds hundreds of thousands of clones, 80% to 90% seen once, with 1.4% in the top ten. This sequence joins TRBV2 and TRBJ1-5; 9 bases match TRBD1. The source is a woman in her 30s with active or convalescent COVID-19. Sequencing was performed on peripheral blood. The CDR3 DNA sequence: TGTGCCAGCAGCGAGGGGACAGGGAGTCAGCCCCAGCATTTT. It yields the protein CASSEGTGSQPQHF.